Described below is a single T cell receptor beta chain sequence and its context. Its binding antigen is unknown. Per-nucleotide qualities are absent, and no much larger clonotype sits a single base away. This sample is part of a study of radiotherapy plus CTLA-4 blockade in lung cancer (dated by TCRdb to between 2018 and 2020). A note on the overall study: Among enrolled patients, about 17% had an objective response and 30% to 35% reached disease control.

Library creation used the immunoSEQ multiplex PCR assay. This immuneACCESS table, as held by TCRdb, lists in-frame sequences with V and J called but not all clones. Of the missing ones, under half trace to an unresolved V gene in checked studies; the others have no known cause. In this sample the table shows more than 60,000 clones, more than 70% of which occur a single time. The top ten constitute about 3% of the sample. Focal radiation therapy combined with CTLA-4 blockade (ipilimumab) was tested in patients with chemo-refractory metastatic non-small-cell lung cancer. What the research found in general, with its limitations: The strongest predictors of response, as reported, were early dynamic changes in blood T cell clones along with a rise in serum interferon-beta after radiation. After treatment with radiotherapy and ipilimumab, TCR clones that originated in tumors expanded in peripheral blood.

In the germline V gene, CDR1 corresponds to MNHEY and CDR2 to SVGAGI. Inclusive of the bounding cysteine and phenylalanine, the CDR3 is 15 residues long. The only DNA kept is the CDR3, 45 bases in frame from the first base. At the junction V is shortened by 4 bases and J by 8 bases, with 20 bases in between. The rearrangement joined TRBV6-5 to TRBJ1-1, with TRBD1 tentatively as D gene (6 bases match). The sequence came from a human donor with non-small cell lung cancer who had a complete response to radiotherapy plus ipilimumab. Sequencing was performed on peripheral blood, taken from a patient treated with radiotherapy plus ipilimumab. This receptor carries the CDR3 CASSSPGTSKTEAFF. The nucleotide sequence is TGTGCCAGCAGTTCGCCCGGGACATCCAAAACGGAAGCTTTCTTT.